The sequence of this T cell receptor (beta chain) was determined in a study of Tregs in tolerant kidney transplant recipients. The nonmyeloablative bone marrow transplants came from related graft donors, with transient mixed chimerism. Using immunoSEQ multiplex PCR, the repertoire was profiled, and TCRdb retains in-frame clones only, with some absent. The sample includes about 64,000 clones, approximately 87% of them seen just once. The sequencing here drew on CD4+ T cells from blood (PBMCs), taken 6 months after the transplant. The TCR comes from a human patient who received a combined kidney and bone marrow transplant. T cells may partly derive from the graft donor.

In DNA form, the CDR3 reads TGTGCCAGCAGCCGCCCGACAGTCCGCTCTAATAATACGCAGTATTTT. This translates into CASSRPTVRSNNTQYF. This chain joins TRBV7-3 and TRBJ2-3; TRBD1 is a possible D gene (5 bases). Germline V gene lookup returns CDR1 SGHTA and CDR2 FQGTGA. Trimming took off 5 bases at V and 7 bases at J, with 22 bases between the two ends. This CDR3 comprises 16 residues.